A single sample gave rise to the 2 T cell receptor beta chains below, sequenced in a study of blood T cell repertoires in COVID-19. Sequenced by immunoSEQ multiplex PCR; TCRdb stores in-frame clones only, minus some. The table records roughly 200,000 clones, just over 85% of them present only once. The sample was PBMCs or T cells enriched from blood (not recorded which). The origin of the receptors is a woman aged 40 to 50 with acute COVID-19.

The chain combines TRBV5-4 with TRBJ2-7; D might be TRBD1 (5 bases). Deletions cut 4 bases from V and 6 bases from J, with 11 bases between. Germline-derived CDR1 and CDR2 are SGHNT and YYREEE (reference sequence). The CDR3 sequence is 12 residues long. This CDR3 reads CASSQSGIEQYF. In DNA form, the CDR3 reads TGTGCCAGCAGCCAATCAGGGATCGAGCAGTACTTC.

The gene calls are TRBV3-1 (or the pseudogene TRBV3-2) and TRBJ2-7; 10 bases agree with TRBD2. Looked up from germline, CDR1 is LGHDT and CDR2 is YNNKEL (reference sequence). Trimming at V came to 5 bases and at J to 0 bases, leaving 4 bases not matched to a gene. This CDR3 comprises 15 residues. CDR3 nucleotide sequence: TGTGCCAGCAGCTACGGACTAGCGGACTCCTACGAGCAGTACTTC. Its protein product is CASSYGLADSYEQYF.